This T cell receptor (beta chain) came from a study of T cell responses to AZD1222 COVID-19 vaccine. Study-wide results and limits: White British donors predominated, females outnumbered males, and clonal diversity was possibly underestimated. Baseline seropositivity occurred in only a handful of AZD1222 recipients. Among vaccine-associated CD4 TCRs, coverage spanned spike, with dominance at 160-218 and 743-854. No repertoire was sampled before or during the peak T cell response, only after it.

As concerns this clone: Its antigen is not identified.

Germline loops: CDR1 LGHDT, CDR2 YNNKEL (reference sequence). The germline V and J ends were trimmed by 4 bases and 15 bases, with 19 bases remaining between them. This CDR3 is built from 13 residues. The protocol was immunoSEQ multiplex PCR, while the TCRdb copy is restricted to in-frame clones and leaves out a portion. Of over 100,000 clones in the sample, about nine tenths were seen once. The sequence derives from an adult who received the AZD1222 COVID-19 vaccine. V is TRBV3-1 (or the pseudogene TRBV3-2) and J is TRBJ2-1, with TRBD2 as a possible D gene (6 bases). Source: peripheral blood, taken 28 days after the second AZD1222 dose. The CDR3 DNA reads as TGTGCCAGCAGCCTGGACCCTAGGACGCGGGGGTTCTTC. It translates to CASSLDPRTRGFF.